The 12 T cell receptor beta chains listed next were all sequenced from one sample in a study of cytomegalovirus exposure and HLA in healthy donors (dated by TCRdb to 2015 to 2018). Library preparation used the immunoSEQ multiplex PCR assay. TCRdb holds this immuneACCESS table with in-frame rearrangements only. Some clones are missing; in checked studies, unresolved V genes explain under half, and the rest has no known cause. The sample yields about 67,000 clones; less than 95% were counted once. 0.5% to 0.75% of the sample is held by the ten biggest clonotypes. Input material: PBMCs. Receptor source: a woman between 18 and 29 years old in good health and CMV-seronegative.

The chain recombines TRBV4-1 with TRBJ2-1; 8 nucleotides line up with TRBD1. The CDR3 contains 15 residues. V was pared by 4 bases and J by 3 bases, with 5 bases of the junction left unmatched. Germline CDR1 MGHRA, CDR2 YSYEKL. Written as DNA, the CDR3 is TGCGCCAGCAGCCGGGGGACAGGAGACTACAATGAGCAGTTCTTC. This gives the protein CASSRGTGDYNEQFF.

V and J are TRBV4-1 and TRBJ2-3; 11 nucleotides line up with TRBD1. J gave up 5 bases and V 5 bases, and 18 bases lay outside the gene matches. The CDR3 is 19 residues long. Germline CDR1 MGHRA, CDR2 YSYEKL. The CDR3: CASSTPRVGRDRGVDTQYF. The CDR3 region has the DNA TGCGCCAGCAGCACCCCAAGGGTCGGTCGGGACAGGGGGGTAGATACGCAGTATTTT.

The CDR3 DNA reads as TGCGCCAGCAGCGCTACAGGGGGCTATAATTCACCCCTCCACTTT. Amino acids: CASSATGGYNSPLHF. The chain employs TRBV5-1 and TRBJ1-6, with TRBD1 matching over 8 bases. CDR1 is SGHRS, CDR2 YFSETQ, per germline. The V and J ends lost 4 bases and 3 bases, in that order; junction bases with no gene match: 3. The CDR3 loop spans 15 amino acids. Full variable domain (missing parts from reference TRBV5-1 and TRBJ1-6): KAGVTQTPRYLIKTRGQQVTLSCSPISGHRSVSWYQQTPGQGLQFLFEYFSETQRNKGNFPGRFSGRQFSNSRSEMNVSTLELGDSALYLCASSATGGYNSPLHFGNGTRLTVT.

The rearrangement joins TRBV7-9 to TRBJ2-7; 7 bases agree with TRBD1. V shed 2 bases and J 2 bases; nucleotides not matched to a gene: 18. The CDR3 is made up of 19 amino acids. Per the germline V gene, CDR1 is SEHNR and CDR2 is FQNEAQ (reference sequence). In DNA form, the CDR3 reads TGTGCCAGCAGCTTAAGCGCGCCCCTGACCGGGACAGACCCCTACGAGCAGTACTTC. This codes for CASSLSAPLTGTDPYEQYF.

The chain recombines TRBV28 with TRBJ2-5; 7 bases are a match to TRBD2. V trimming: 5 bases; J trimming: 2 bases; junction bases outside the gene matches: 5. The V gene's germline CDR1 is MDHEN and CDR2 SYDVKM. The CDR3 is made up of 14 amino acids. The CDR3 nucleotides read TGTGCCAGCAGTCCATGGGGGGGGCAAGAGACCCAGTACTTC. Translated: CASSPWGGQETQYF.

This chain links TRBV6-4 with TRBJ2-2, with D perhaps TRBD1 (7 bases). Germline CDR1 and CDR2: MRHNA and SNTAGT. The CDR3 covers 16 residues. V lost 4 bases to trimming and J lost 3 bases, with 15 bases between them. CDR3 sequence reads: CASSVGGTADTGELFF. The CDR3 region has the DNA TGTGCCAGCAGTGTGGGCGGGACAGCCGACACCGGGGAGCTGTTTTTT.

The V call is TRBV21-1, the J call TRBJ2-7; no DNA check was done on the table's D call, TRBD1. TRBV21-1 has pseudogene status. This CDR3 contains 14 residues. The CDR3 DNA follows: TGTGCCAGCACCCCCCGGGACATCGCCTTCGAGCAGTACTTC. Amino acids: CASTPRDIAFEQYF.

The rearrangement joins TRBV30 to TRBJ2-7; TRBD1 matches 9 bases. Germline CDR1 is GTSNPN and CDR2 is SVGIG (reference sequence). The CDR3 is 16 residues long. V trimming: 4 bases; J trimming: 5 bases; junction bases outside the gene matches: 15. CDR3 residues: CAWNPTPGQGSHEQYF. In nucleotides, the CDR3 is TGTGCCTGGAACCCGACACCGGGACAGGGATCACACGAGCAGTACTTC.

The CDR3 DNA reads as TGTGCCAGCAGCTTACAAGGGACAGGAGTCTCTGGGGCCAACGTCCTGACTTTC. Translation gives CASSLQGTGVSGANVLTF. V is TRBV7-2 and J is TRBJ2-6; TRBD1 matches at 8 bases. Unmatched junction bases numbered 6, after V lost 2 bases and J lost 0 bases. Germline values: CDR1 SGHTA, CDR2 FQGNSA. This CDR3 is built from 18 residues.

The gene calls are TRBV6-5 and TRBJ2-1; 8 nucleotides align to TRBD2. This CDR3 region has 15 residues. V lost 5 bases to trimming and J lost 2 bases; unmatched junction nucleotides: 5. Germline CDR1 reads MNHEY; CDR2 reads SVGAGI. The CDR3 loop reads CASSRGGRTYNEQFF. CDR3 DNA: TGTGCCAGCAGTCGGGGGGGGAGAACCTACAATGAGCAGTTCTTC.

This clone was seen once. The chain recombines TRBV6-6 with TRBJ2-5; maybe TRBD2 (7 bases). The CDR3 consists of 16 residues. Germline CDR1 and CDR2: MNHNY and SVGAGI (reference sequence). V was clipped by 0 bases and J by 5 bases, with 16 bases between them. CDR3 amino acids: CASSYSITGGSETQYF. DNA of the CDR3: TGTGCCAGCAGTTACTCGATCACGGGGGGCAGTGAGACCCAGTACTTC.

The V and J genes are TRBV4-3 and TRBJ1-2; 7 bases line up with TRBD1. CDR1 is LGHNA and CDR2 is YSLEER in the germline V gene. Unmatched junction bases numbered 13, after V lost 4 bases and J lost 8 bases. This CDR3 is built from 15 residues. CDR3 amino acids: CASSLNLRDRSGYTF. The CDR3 region has the DNA TGCGCCAGCAGCCTCAACTTGCGGGACAGATCGGGCTACACCTTC.